These T cell receptor beta chains were read from a single sample in a study of CD4 T cells in relation to SARS-CoV-2 and coronaviruses. These TCRs' antigens remain unknown. Only in-frame clones appear in the TCRdb table, and some are missing; sequencing was by immunoSEQ multiplex PCR. The repertoire includes under 30,000 clones, about two thirds of them detected once, and 10% to 15% sits in the top ten. The sample consisted of CD4+ T cells from PBMCs, cultured in vitro. The receptors come from a human donor in good health. CDR3s include the opening cysteine and the closing phenylalanine or tryptophan. D genes are given only for firm matches. Rows give clone size only sometimes, using once, few, many, or a class for an expanded clone.

D gene: .
V gene: TRBV4-3
J gene: TRBJ2-2
clone size: once
CDR3 DNA: TGCGCCAGCAGCCGCGGGACAGATCTCTCTAACACCGGGGAGCTGTTTTTT
CDR3 protein: CASSRGTDLSNTGELFF

D gene: .
V gene: TRBV4-3
J gene: TRBJ1-6
clone size: few
CDR3 DNA: TGCGCCAGCAGCCAGGAACGGAGGGGATCACCCCTCCACTTT
CDR3 protein: CASSQERRGSPLHF

D gene: .
V gene: TRBV30
J gene: TRBJ2-1
clone size: .
CDR3 DNA: TGTGCCTGGAGTAACGCTCCGGGACCCCAGTTCTTC
CDR3 protein: CAWSNAPGPQFF

D gene: .
V gene: TRBV10-3
J gene: TRBJ2-7
clone size: .
CDR3 DNA: TGTGCCACCGCGGGGAGCTCCTACGAGCAGTACTTC
CDR3 protein: CATAGSSYEQYF

D gene: TRBD2
V gene: TRBV9
J gene: TRBJ2-1
clone size: .
CDR3 DNA: TGTGCCAGCAGCCTCCGAGGTAGCGGGGGCAACAATGAGCAGTTCTTC
CDR3 protein: CASSLRGSGGNNEQFF

D gene: TRBD2
V gene: TRBV4-1
J gene: TRBJ2-3
clone size: .
CDR3 DNA: TGCGCCAGCAGCCCCGGAGGACTAGCGGGAGAAACAGATACGCAGTATTTT
CDR3 protein: CASSPGGLAGETDTQYF

D gene: TRBD1
V gene: TRBV6-2/TRBV6-3
J gene: TRBJ1-2
clone size: .
CDR3 DNA: TGTGCCAGCAGTTACTGGGACAGGGGTCTCTATGGCTACACCTTC
CDR3 protein: CASSYWDRGLYGYTF

D gene: TRBD1
V gene: TRBV19
J gene: TRBJ1-4
clone size: .
CDR3 DNA: TGTGCCAGTAGTCAACAGGGGGCAGTTCTTGGTGAAAAACTGTTTTTT
CDR3 protein: CASSQQGAVLGEKLFF

D gene: TRBD1
V gene: TRBV27
J gene: TRBJ2-7
clone size: .
CDR3 DNA: TGTGCCAGCAGGCTAACCGGGACAGGAACCTACGAGCAGTACTTC
CDR3 protein: CASRLTGTGTYEQYF

D gene: .
V gene: TRBV9
J gene: TRBJ1-2
clone size: .
CDR3 DNA: TGTGCCAGCAGCGTGGGAATAGAGACTAACTATGGCTACACCTTC
CDR3 protein: CASSVGIETNYGYTF

D gene: .
V gene: TRBV21-1
J gene: TRBJ2-5
clone size: .
CDR3 DNA: TGTGCCAGCAGCAAAGAGGCAGGGGGCGAAGAGACCCAGTACTTC
CDR3 protein: CASSKEAGGEETQYF

D gene: TRBD1
V gene: TRBV27
J gene: TRBJ2-1
clone size: .
CDR3 DNA: TGTGCCAGCAGTTTATCCCCCGGGACAGGAAGGAATGAGCAGTTCTTC
CDR3 protein: CASSLSPGTGRNEQFF

D gene: .
V gene: TRBV19
J gene: TRBJ1-1
clone size: .
CDR3 DNA: TGTGCCAGTAGTATCGATCCTAGACAGCTACTGAACACTGAAGCTTTCTTT
CDR3 protein: CASSIDPRQLLNTEAFF

D gene: .
V gene: TRBV7-3
J gene: TRBJ1-2
clone size: .
CDR3 DNA: TGTGCCAGCAGCTTAACCCCAGGGGCAGGGTATGGCTACACCTTC
CDR3 protein: CASSLTPGAGYGYTF

D gene: TRBD1
V gene: TRBV6-5
J gene: TRBJ2-7
clone size: few
CDR3 DNA: TGTGCCAGCAGGACAATCGGGACAGGGGGTTACGAGCAGTACTTC
CDR3 protein: CASRTIGTGGYEQYF

D gene: TRBD1
V gene: TRBV19
J gene: TRBJ2-6
clone size: .
CDR3 DNA: TGTGCCAGTAGTGGGCTCCGAGACAGGGTGGCCTCTGGGGCCAACGTCCTGACTTTC
CDR3 protein: CASSGLRDRVASGANVLTF

D gene: TRBD2
V gene: TRBV7-2
J gene: TRBJ2-3
clone size: .
CDR3 DNA: TGTGCCAGCAGCTACTTTCGGGGGGGGCGCTCAGATACGCAGTATTTT
CDR3 protein: CASSYFRGGRSDTQYF

D gene: .
V gene: TRBV3-1/TRBV3-2
J gene: TRBJ1-4
clone size: .
CDR3 DNA: TGTGCCAGCAGCCAAGGAACCGCGTCGGGTGAAAAACTGTTTTTT
CDR3 protein: CASSQGTASGEKLFF

D gene: .
V gene: TRBV11-2
J gene: TRBJ2-5
clone size: few
CDR3 DNA: TGTGCCAGCAGCTTAGGCAGGGCGGAGACCCAGTACTTC
CDR3 protein: CASSLGRAETQYF

D gene: .
V gene: TRBV27
J gene: TRBJ2-3
clone size: .
CDR3 DNA: TGTGCCAGCAGGACTACAGGGCCAGATACGCAGTATTTT
CDR3 protein: CASRTTGPDTQYF

D gene: .
V gene: TRBV6-5
J gene: TRBJ2-3
clone size: .
CDR3 DNA: TGTGCCAGCAGTTACTCGGGGGGGGCTGGAGATACGCAGTATTTT
CDR3 protein: CASSYSGGAGDTQYF

D gene: .
V gene: TRBV5-6
J gene: TRBJ2-3
clone size: .
CDR3 DNA: TGTGCCAGCAGCTTAGGGAGAACAGATACGCAGTATTTT
CDR3 protein: CASSLGRTDTQYF

D gene: .
V gene: TRBV18
J gene: TRBJ2-1
clone size: .
CDR3 DNA: TGTGCCAGCTCACCACCGGGGGGGCGGGGAGCCTACAATGAGCAGTTCTTC
CDR3 protein: CASSPPGGRGAYNEQFF

D gene: .
V gene: TRBV9
J gene: TRBJ2-3
clone size: .
CDR3 DNA: TGTGCCAGCAGCGTAGACCCGACTAGTTCAGATACGCAGTATTTT
CDR3 protein: CASSVDPTSSDTQYF

D gene: TRBD1
V gene: TRBV19
J gene: TRBJ1-2
clone size: .
CDR3 DNA: TGTGCCAGTAGTATCGGGGGGACAGGGGATCTGACTGCGGGCTACACCTTC
CDR3 protein: CASSIGGTGDLTAGYTF

D gene: TRBD2
V gene: TRBV29-1
J gene: TRBJ2-4
clone size: .
CDR3 DNA: TGCAGCGTTGGAGGGGAGGGCGGCAAAAACATTCAGTACTTC
CDR3 protein: CSVGGEGGKNIQYF

D gene: TRBD1
V gene: TRBV9
J gene: TRBJ2-2
clone size: few
CDR3 DNA: TGTGCCAGCAGCGTAAGGGACAGGGACACCGGGGAGCTGTTTTTT
CDR3 protein: CASSVRDRDTGELFF